This T cell receptor beta chain came from a study of cytomegalovirus exposure and HLA in healthy donors. Study observations and caveats: A later analysis found most CMV-associated TCR beta chains apparently HLA-restricted.

This clone was seen a single time. Antigen unknown. Trimming pared 0 bases from V and 7 bases from J, leaving 10 bases between. The CDR3 length is 13 residues. The germline CDR1 and CDR2 sequences are SGHDT and YYEEEE. PCR involved 60 Vbeta and 13 Jbeta primers. This table comes from immunoSEQ multiplex PCR, and its TCRdb copy is limited to in-frame clones, with some not included. In the table there are 150,000 to 200,000 clones, 65% to 85% of which are singletons. Sequencing was done on a sample of PBMCs. The TCR was taken from a woman in her forties or fifties in good health and CMV-seropositive. V and J are TRBV5-6 and TRBJ2-5, with D possibly TRBD1 on 7 matching bases. The CDR3 DNA is TGTGCCAGCAGCTTGGGACAGGGAGGGACCCAGTACTTC. This encodes CASSLGQGGTQYF.